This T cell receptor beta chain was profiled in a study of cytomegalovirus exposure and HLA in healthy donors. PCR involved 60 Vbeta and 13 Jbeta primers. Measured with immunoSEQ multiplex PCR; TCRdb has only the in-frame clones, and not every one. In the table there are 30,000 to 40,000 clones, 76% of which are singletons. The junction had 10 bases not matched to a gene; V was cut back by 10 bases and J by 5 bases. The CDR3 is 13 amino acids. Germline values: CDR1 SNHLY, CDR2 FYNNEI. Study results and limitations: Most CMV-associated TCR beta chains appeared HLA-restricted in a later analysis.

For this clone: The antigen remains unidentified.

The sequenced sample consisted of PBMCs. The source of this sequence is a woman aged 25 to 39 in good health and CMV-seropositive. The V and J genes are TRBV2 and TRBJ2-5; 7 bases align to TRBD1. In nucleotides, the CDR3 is TGTGCCAACTCTAGACAGGGTAGGGAGACCCAGTACTTC. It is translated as CANSRQGRETQYF.